This record concerns one TCR beta chain sequence. The sample belongs to a study of early T cells in non-severe SARS-CoV-2 infection. TCRdb re-called the 5' RACE reads with MiXCR, one entry per CDR3 protein. The sample lists 86,000 or so distinct CDR3 sequences, about 6.5% occurring once. V dropped 4 bases and J dropped 7; count of bases not matched to a gene: 16. Per germline, CDR1 SGHRS and CDR2 YFSETQ. The CDR3 has 16 amino acids. The V and J genes are TRBV5-1 and TRBJ1-2, with 7 bases fitting TRBD1. This receptor was taken from an adult who was a healthcare worker with PCR-confirmed SARS-CoV-2 infection or an uninfected control (not recorded which). Material for sequencing was whole blood. DNA for the CDR3: TGCGCCAGCAGCCCAGGATCTCTAGACAGGGCGGCTGGCTACACCTTC. Residues: CASSPGSLDRAAGYTF.